This T cell receptor beta chain was captured in a study of blood T cell repertoires in COVID-19. About the study: Samples came from the United States, Italy and Spain, spanning acute and convalescent COVID-19. PBMCs, B-cell-depleted T cells, or T cells provided the cDNA or gDNA that made up the material.

Germline V lookup: CDR1 MGHDK, CDR2 SYGVNS. The CDR3 is 17 residues long. Trimming left V 1 base short and J 5 bases short, with 18 bases between. In the original processing: The authors estimated nucleated cell counts from reference gene primer amplification. Measured with immunoSEQ multiplex PCR; TCRdb has only the in-frame clones, and not every one. The V and J calls and clone size were taken over from that table, and D and trimming were inferred from the DNA. The repertoire holds under 200,000 clones, approximately 90% seen once, with roughly 2.1% in the top ten. This sequence was found in a man between 18 and 35 years old with acute or convalescent COVID-19. The sequencing sample was made of peripheral blood. The chain couples TRBV25-1 to TRBJ1-5; D not resolved. In DNA, the CDR3 is TGTGCCAGCAGTGAATCGGGAGGTGGGGTTTGGGATCAGCCCCAGCATTTT. The encoded protein is CASSESGGGVWDQPQHF. The full variable domain, in which reference TRBV25-1 and TRBJ1-5 provide the parts outside the CDR3, is EADIYQTPRYLVIGTGKKITLECSQTMGHDKMYWYQQDPGMELHLIHYSYGVNSTEKGDLSSESTVSRIRTEHFPLTLESARPSHTSQYLCASSESGGGVWDQPQHFGDGTRLSIL.